This T cell receptor beta chain was observed in a study of blood T cell repertoires in COVID-19. Study summary: Samples came from the United States, Italy and Spain, spanning acute and convalescent COVID-19.

TCRdb's table, derived via immunoSEQ multiplex PCR, lists solely in-frame clones and lacks some. The sample shows about 180,000 clones, about 90% of them seen only once. For recovered donors of Cohort 3, there were two negative PCRs, clearance, or symptom resolution. This clonotype was sampled from a woman aged 50 to 60 who had recovered from COVID-19. Sequenced material: PBMCs or T cells enriched from blood (not recorded which).

The CDR3 DNA reads TGCAGTGCTAGTTTTACTGGCCAAGAGACCCAGTACTTC. As protein: CSASFTGQETQYF. The V call is TRBV20-1, the J call TRBJ2-5; D not certain. V lost 3 bases, J lost 1 base, and 9 bases lay in between. The CDR3 loop spans 13 amino acids. Germline-derived CDR1 and CDR2 are DFQATT and SNEGSKA (reference sequence).